This T cell receptor beta chain came from a study of control samples from healthy donors and cancer patients. The table lists this clone with a count of one. Using immunoSEQ multiplex PCR, the repertoire was profiled, and TCRdb retains in-frame clones only, with some absent. Of under 95,000 clones listed, about 89% are singletons. V was clipped by 4 bases and J by 6 bases; unmatched bases: 5. From germline, CDR1 is SGHRS and CDR2 YFSETQ. The CDR3 has 13 residues. The material sequenced was blood. The chain links TRBV5-1 to TRBJ1-1, with 8 bases matching TRBD1. This sequence originates from a woman aged 25 to 39 in good health. In nucleotides, the CDR3 is TGCGCCAGCAGCGCCGACAGGGGCGCTGAAGCTTTCTTT. Translation gives CASSADRGAEAFF. Together with reference TRBV5-1 and TRBJ1-1, the CDR3 gives the full variable domain: KAGVTQTPRYLIKTRGQQVTLSCSPISGHRSVSWYQQTPGQGLQFLFEYFSETQRNKGNFPGRFSGRQFSNSRSEMNVSTLELGDSALYLCASSADRGAEAFFGQGTRLTVV.